The 14 T cell receptor beta chains listed next were all sequenced from one sample in a study of identifying expanded T cells in peripheral blood. Assay used: immunoSEQ multiplex PCR; TCRdb lists only in-frame clones, some missing. The table includes more than 95,000 clones, approximately 80% detected once. Sequencing used blood. All receptors derive from a person aged 18 to 69 in good health.

The genes are TRBV5-4 and TRBJ1-2; TRBD1 agrees at 8 bases. The CDR3 extends over 16 amino acids. In germline, CDR1 is SGHNT, CDR2 YYREEE (reference sequence). With V trimmed by 0 bases and J by 5 bases, 9 bases remained unmatched. The CDR3 nucleotides read TGTGCCAGCAGCTTGGAAGCAGGGGGCGCGAGATATGGCTACACCTTC. Translated: CASSLEAGGARYGYTF. The entire variable domain, with the rest obtained from reference TRBV5-4 and TRBJ1-2, is as follows: ETGVTQSPTHLIKTRGQQVTLRCSSQSGHNTVSWYQQALGQGPQFIFQYYREEENGRGNFPPRFSGLQFPNYSSELNVNALELDDSALYLCASSLEAGGARYGYTFGSGTRLTVV.

This chain links TRBV6-5 with TRBJ2-2; D may match TRBD1 or TRBD2 (5 bases each). The CDR3 loop spans 14 amino acids. Germline V lookup: CDR1 MNHEY, CDR2 SVGAGI. V was trimmed by 3 bases and J by 4 bases, leaving 9 bases between them. The CDR3 bases are TGTGCCAGCAGTTATGGGGGTCCCACCGGGGAGCTGTTTTTT. As protein: CASSYGGPTGELFF.

This clone was found once. The J gene is TRBJ1-5, the V gene TRBV6-5; TRBD1 aligns across 7 bases. Germline trimming cut 5 bases from V and 9 bases from J; bases unmatched to any gene: 7. Germline assignment: CDR1 MNHEY and CDR2 SVGAGI. The CDR3 covers 13 residues. Written as DNA, the CDR3 is TGTGCCAGCAGTAATGGACAGGAGGGGCCCCAGCATTTT. Translating it yields CASSNGQEGPQHF.

The CDR3 coding sequence is TGTGCCAGCAGCGGGACAGGGTTTGCCAATGAGCAGTTCTTC. Encoded protein: CASSGTGFANEQFF. The chain uses TRBV9 and TRBJ2-1; 8 nucleotides align to TRBD1. Trimming at V came to 3 bases and at J to 6 bases, leaving 5 bases not matched to a gene. CDR1 is SGDLS and CDR2 is YYNGEE in the germline V gene. The CDR3 totals 14 residues.

This chain uses TRBV10-3 with TRBJ2-7; D gene ambiguous. Germline values: CDR1 ENHRY, CDR2 SYGVKD. Between the trimmed V and J ends, which lost 6 bases and 4 bases, there was a span of 13 bases. The CDR3 runs 13 residues. DNA of the CDR3: TGTGCCATCAGCCAAGACACCAAATACGAGCAGTACTTC. Translating it yields CAISQDTKYEQYF.

This chain joins TRBV6-5 and TRBJ1-5, with D tentatively TRBD1 (6 bases). The germline V gene encodes CDR1 MNHEY and CDR2 SVGAGI. Trimming pared 5 bases from V and 4 bases from J, leaving 6 bases between. The CDR3 contains 12 residues. This CDR3 reads CASSRGNQPQHF. CDR3 sequence (DNA): TGTGCCAGCAGTAGGGGGAATCAGCCCCAGCATTTT.

The chain carries TRBV30 and TRBJ2-7, with 7 bases matching TRBD2. The CDR3 runs 14 residues. The junction had 6 bases not matched to a gene; V was cut back by 0 bases and J by 4 bases. Germline V gene data show CDR1 as GTSNPN and CDR2 as SVGIG (reference sequence). CDR3 nucleotide sequence: TGTGCCTGGAGTGTGGGAGGGGCTCGGTACGAGCAGTACTTC. Encoded protein: CAWSVGGARYEQYF.

The genes are TRBV6-4 and TRBJ1-5; D unclear. Trimming stripped 5 bases from V and 4 bases from J, with 18 bases between. Per the germline V gene, CDR1 is MRHNA and CDR2 is SNTAGT. This CDR3 region has 16 residues. CDR3 residues: CASSLLPGPDNQPQHF. CDR3 DNA sequence: TGTGCCAGCAGTCTTTTGCCTGGGCCGGATAATCAGCCCCAGCATTTT.

This rearrangement joins TRBV15 to TRBJ1-2; D is ambiguous. Germline V lookup: CDR1 LNHNV, CDR2 YYDKDF (reference sequence). This CDR3 is 18 amino acids long. V lost 0 bases and J 0 bases, leaving 17 bases between the germline ends. The CDR3 is CATSRDGRLRFTNYGYTF. The CDR3 coding sequence is TGTGCCACCAGCAGAGACGGAAGGCTCCGATTTACTAACTATGGCTACACCTTC.

CDR3: CASRRYSDSQVDHTF. CDR3 DNA: TGTGCCAGCAGACGATACTCGGACTCACAGGTCGATCACACCTTC. This chain joins TRBV6-6 and TRBJ1-2; tentative D call: TRBD1 (5 bases). The CDR3 is 15 amino acids. The germline V and J ends were trimmed by 6 bases and 12 bases, with 26 bases remaining between them. CDR1 and CDR2 (germline): MNHNY, SVGAGI (reference sequence).

This chain uses TRBV7-8 with TRBJ1-4, with 7 bases matching TRBD1. Germline loops: CDR1 SGHVS, CDR2 FQNEAQ. The CDR3 is made up of 16 amino acids. V was clipped by 5 bases and J by 0 bases; unmatched bases: 6. The CDR3 is CASSRTRGPTNEKLFF. As DNA, the CDR3 is TGTGCCAGCAGCCGTACAAGGGGGCCAACTAATGAAAAACTGTTTTTT.

This chain links TRBV9 with TRBJ2-5; 12 bases line up with TRBD1. The CDR3 is 17 amino acids. The ends lost 4 bases at V and 7 bases at J; junction bases unmatched: 14. Germline lookup yields CDR1 SGDLS and CDR2 YYNGEE. CDR3 sequence reads: CASSPRDRGPLGATQYF. The CDR3 coding sequence is TGTGCCAGCAGCCCCCGGGACAGGGGGCCGCTTGGGGCGACCCAGTACTTC.

The sample holds one count of this clone. The V call is TRBV7-9, the J call TRBJ1-2; 12 positions match TRBD1. Trimming at V came to 2 bases and at J to 7 bases, leaving 8 bases not matched to a gene. This CDR3 has 16 residues. Germline V gene lookup returns CDR1 SEHNR and CDR2 FQNEAQ (reference sequence). CDR3: CASSLSGTGGLSGYTF. Here the CDR3 DNA reads TGTGCCAGCAGCTTATCCGGGACAGGGGGCTTGTCTGGCTACACCTTC.

The genes are TRBV10-3 and TRBJ1-3, with 9 bases aligning to TRBD1. The V segment lost 10 bases and the J segment 0 bases; nucleotides outside the gene matches: 7. This CDR3 spans 15 amino acids. Germline V CDR1 and CDR2: ENHRY, SYGVKD. As DNA, the CDR3 is TGTGCCAGCGACGGACAGGGGAACTCTGGAAACACCATATATTTT. Residues: CASDGQGNSGNTIYF.